The rows below give T cell receptor beta chains drawn from one sample of a study of OX40 agonist ivuxolimab in advanced cancers. Generated by immunoSEQ multiplex PCR, the TCRdb table keeps only in-frame clones and is missing some. The sample has 90,000 to 100,000 clones; 70% to 90% are singletons. This specimen was CD4+ or CD8+ T cells sorted from blood, taken in a trial of the OX40 agonist ivuxolimab. The source of these receptors is an adult with an advanced solid tumor such as melanoma, head and neck, liver or kidney cancer. Both conserved end residues are part of each CDR3. The D gene is left open where the match is weak. Some rows have no size entry. The others give once, few or many, or a class for an expanded clone.

d_call: .
j_call: TRBJ2-1
clone_size: few
v_call: TRBV11-3
cdr3_aa: CASSFGPGGQFF
cdr3_nt: TGTGCCAGCAGCTTTGGACCCGGGGGGCAGTTCTTC

d_call: .
j_call: TRBJ2-6
clone_size: .
v_call: TRBV7-8
cdr3_aa: CASSLVGLDLSGANVLTF
cdr3_nt: TGTGCCAGCAGCTTAGTTGGTTTGGATCTCTCTGGGGCCAACGTCCTGACTTTC

d_call: TRBD2
j_call: TRBJ2-7
clone_size: .
v_call: TRBV30
cdr3_aa: CAWSRGLADEQYF
cdr3_nt: TGTGCCTGGTCGCGTGGGCTAGCGGACGAGCAGTACTTC

d_call: .
j_call: TRBJ2-3
clone_size: .
v_call: TRBV5-4
cdr3_aa: CASSPGAAAGDTDTQYF
cdr3_nt: TGTGCCAGCAGCCCCGGAGCCGCGGCGGGCGACACAGATACGCAGTATTTT

d_call: .
j_call: TRBJ2-7
clone_size: .
v_call: TRBV7-9
cdr3_aa: CASSLSGEQYF
cdr3_nt: TGTGCCAGCAGCCTCTCGGGCGAGCAGTACTTC

d_call: TRBD1
j_call: TRBJ2-7
clone_size: .
v_call: TRBV14
cdr3_aa: CASSQEVGQGFDEQYF
cdr3_nt: TGTGCCAGCAGCCAAGAGGTGGGACAGGGTTTCGACGAGCAGTACTTC

d_call: .
j_call: TRBJ2-7
clone_size: .
v_call: TRBV25-1
cdr3_aa: CASSEYLGHYEQYF
cdr3_nt: TGTGCCAGCAGTGAATACCTGGGCCACTACGAGCAGTACTTC

d_call: .
j_call: TRBJ2-1
clone_size: .
v_call: TRBV7-2
cdr3_aa: CASSLAAWDSGREQFF
cdr3_nt: TGTGCCAGCAGCTTAGCGGCTTGGGACTCCGGCAGAGAGCAGTTCTTC

d_call: .
j_call: TRBJ2-1
clone_size: .
v_call: TRBV5-1
cdr3_aa: CASSFPDSHEQFF
cdr3_nt: TGCGCCAGCAGCTTCCCGGACTCCCATGAGCAGTTCTTC

d_call: .
j_call: TRBJ2-1
clone_size: .
v_call: TRBV9
cdr3_aa: CASSPTGTDYNEQFF
cdr3_nt: TGTGCCAGCAGCCCAACCGGGACCGATTACAATGAGCAGTTCTTC

d_call: .
j_call: TRBJ2-7
clone_size: once
v_call: TRBV5-1
cdr3_aa: CASSLAPVWGAYEQYF
cdr3_nt: TGCGCCAGCAGCTTGGCACCTGTGTGGGGGGCTTACGAGCAGTACTTC

d_call: .
j_call: TRBJ1-5
clone_size: few
v_call: TRBV4-3
cdr3_aa: CASSQDRGDNQPQHF
cdr3_nt: TGCGCCAGCAGCCAAGATCGGGGTGACAATCAGCCCCAGCATTTT

d_call: .
j_call: TRBJ1-4
clone_size: .
v_call: TRBV27
cdr3_aa: CASSTLGGGVRTNEKLFF
cdr3_nt: TGTGCCAGCAGTACCCTGGGGGGGGGTGTAAGAACTAATGAAAAACTGTTTTTT

d_call: .
j_call: TRBJ2-7
clone_size: .
v_call: TRBV11-2
cdr3_aa: CASSLEGGYEQYF
cdr3_nt: TGTGCCAGCAGCTTAGAAGGAGGCTACGAGCAGTACTTC

d_call: TRBD2
j_call: TRBJ2-3
clone_size: .
v_call: TRBV19
cdr3_aa: CASSISGTSGIHPSTDTQYF
cdr3_nt: TGTGCCAGTAGTATCTCCGGGACTAGCGGGATCCACCCTAGCACAGATACGCAGTATTTT

d_call: .
j_call: TRBJ1-1
clone_size: .
v_call: TRBV5-1
cdr3_aa: CASSLEEGLNTEAFF
cdr3_nt: TGCGCCAGCAGCTTGGAAGAGGGCCTAAACACTGAAGCTTTCTTT

d_call: .
j_call: TRBJ2-7
clone_size: .
v_call: TRBV27
cdr3_aa: CASSPPGGYYEQYF
cdr3_nt: TGTGCCAGCAGCCCCCCAGGCGGTTACTACGAGCAGTACTTC

d_call: .
j_call: TRBJ2-7
clone_size: .
v_call: TRBV28
cdr3_aa: CASSSGTGFSQQYF
cdr3_nt: TGTGCCAGCAGTTCCGGGACCGGCTTTTCACAGCAGTACTTC

d_call: .
j_call: TRBJ2-4
clone_size: .
v_call: TRBV28
cdr3_aa: CASRDQQGGKNIQYF
cdr3_nt: TGTGCCAGCAGAGACCAACAGGGAGGCAAAAACATTCAGTACTTC

d_call: TRBD1
j_call: TRBJ2-2
clone_size: .
v_call: TRBV28
cdr3_aa: CASSSGTGNTGELFF
cdr3_nt: TGTGCCAGCAGTTCGGGGACAGGAAACACCGGGGAGCTGTTTTTT

d_call: TRBD2
j_call: TRBJ2-7
clone_size: .
v_call: TRBV19
cdr3_aa: CASSSGTSGRMYEQYF
cdr3_nt: TGTGCCAGTAGTTCCGGGACTAGCGGGAGGATGTACGAGCAGTACTTC

d_call: TRBD2
j_call: TRBJ2-1
clone_size: medium-sized
v_call: TRBV5-6
cdr3_aa: CASSSTATSEPGHEQFF
cdr3_nt: TGTGCCAGCAGCTCAACCGCGACTAGCGAACCCGGGCATGAGCAGTTCTTC

d_call: .
j_call: TRBJ2-7
clone_size: .
v_call: TRBV7-9
cdr3_aa: CASSRDYEQYF
cdr3_nt: TGTGCCAGCAGCAGGGATTACGAGCAGTACTTC

d_call: .
j_call: TRBJ2-3
clone_size: .
v_call: TRBV4-1
cdr3_aa: CASSQVRDRSTDTQYF
cdr3_nt: TGCGCCAGCAGCCAAGTTAGGGACCGGAGCACAGATACGCAGTATTTT

d_call: .
j_call: TRBJ2-2
clone_size: .
v_call: TRBV5-1
cdr3_aa: CASSKGPDTGELFF
cdr3_nt: TGCGCCAGCAGCAAGGGCCCGGACACCGGGGAGCTGTTTTTT

d_call: TRBD2
j_call: TRBJ2-3
clone_size: .
v_call: TRBV4-2
cdr3_aa: CASSQRPGLAGQADTQYF
cdr3_nt: TGTGCCAGCAGCCAAAGACCGGGACTAGCGGGGCAGGCAGATACGCAGTATTTT

d_call: .
j_call: TRBJ2-2
clone_size: .
v_call: TRBV21-1
cdr3_aa: CAIRSNRPPYPDRGTNTGELFF
cdr3_nt: TGTGCCATACGCTCAAACCGACCCCCCTATCCAGACAGGGGGACAAACACCGGGGAGCTGTTTTTT

d_call: .
j_call: TRBJ2-7
clone_size: .
v_call: TRBV7-8
cdr3_aa: CASSLGPLSYEQYF
cdr3_nt: TGTGCCAGCAGCTTGGGTCCCCTCTCCTACGAGCAGTACTTC

d_call: TRBD1
j_call: TRBJ1-6
clone_size: .
v_call: TRBV28
cdr3_aa: CASSRDRGKDSPLHF
cdr3_nt: TGTGCCAGCAGTAGAGACAGGGGGAAGGACTCACCCCTCCACTTT

d_call: .
j_call: TRBJ1-3
clone_size: .
v_call: TRBV13
cdr3_aa: CASSLRGTGNTIYF
cdr3_nt: TGTGCCAGCAGCTTAAGAGGGACGGGAAACACCATATATTTT

d_call: .
j_call: TRBJ2-2
clone_size: .
v_call: TRBV6-6
cdr3_aa: CASSYSRAGYTGELFF
cdr3_nt: TGTGCCAGCAGTTACTCTAGGGCCGGATACACCGGGGAGCTGTTTTTT

d_call: .
j_call: TRBJ1-3
clone_size: few
v_call: TRBV14
cdr3_aa: CASSQDKASSGNTIYF
cdr3_nt: TGTGCCAGCAGCCAAGATAAGGCCAGCTCTGGAAACACCATATATTTT

d_call: TRBD1
j_call: TRBJ1-4
clone_size: .
v_call: TRBV7-9
cdr3_aa: CAVTGVLVGEKLFF
cdr3_nt: TGTGCCGTGACAGGGGTTCTGGTAGGCGAAAAACTGTTTTTT

d_call: .
j_call: TRBJ2-7
clone_size: .
v_call: TRBV4-3
cdr3_aa: CASSQDLDRDHEQYF
cdr3_nt: TGCGCCAGCAGCCAAGATTTGGATAGGGACCACGAGCAGTACTTC

d_call: TRBD1
j_call: TRBJ2-3
clone_size: .
v_call: TRBV28
cdr3_aa: CASTSGGVTDTQYF
cdr3_nt: TGTGCCAGCACCTCAGGGGGCGTCACAGATACGCAGTATTTT

d_call: .
j_call: TRBJ1-4
clone_size: .
v_call: TRBV19
cdr3_aa: CASSIAGTDEKLFF
cdr3_nt: TGTGCCAGTAGTATAGCTGGAACGGATGAAAAACTGTTTTTT

d_call: .
j_call: TRBJ1-3
clone_size: .
v_call: TRBV27
cdr3_aa: CASRGAGSGNTIYF
cdr3_nt: TGTGCCAGCAGGGGGGCCGGCTCGGGAAACACCATATATTTT

d_call: .
j_call: TRBJ1-5
clone_size: .
v_call: TRBV6-5
cdr3_aa: CASSPLGSSNQPQHF
cdr3_nt: TGTGCCAGCAGTCCCCTCGGTTCTAGCAATCAGCCCCAGCATTTT

d_call: TRBD1
j_call: TRBJ2-4
clone_size: .
v_call: TRBV5-1
cdr3_aa: CASSLTGGPRNIQYF
cdr3_nt: TGCGCCAGCAGCTTAACAGGGGGCCCACGAAACATTCAGTACTTC

d_call: TRBD1
j_call: TRBJ2-7
clone_size: .
v_call: TRBV28
cdr3_aa: CASRTGTGGFEQYF
cdr3_nt: TGTGCCAGCAGGACCGGGACAGGGGGCTTCGAGCAGTACTTC

d_call: .
j_call: TRBJ2-3
clone_size: .
v_call: TRBV2
cdr3_aa: CASSVVDTQYF
cdr3_nt: TGTGCCAGCAGTGTAGTAGATACGCAGTATTTT

d_call: .
j_call: TRBJ1-1
clone_size: .
v_call: TRBV28
cdr3_aa: CASRPPRGSTEAFF
cdr3_nt: TGTGCCAGCAGGCCTCCAAGGGGAAGCACTGAAGCTTTCTTT

d_call: .
j_call: TRBJ1-3
clone_size: .
v_call: TRBV11-2
cdr3_aa: CASSLDGESGNTIYF
cdr3_nt: TGTGCCAGCAGCTTAGATGGAGAATCTGGAAACACCATATATTTT

d_call: .
j_call: TRBJ2-1
clone_size: .
v_call: TRBV29-1
cdr3_aa: CSANFYNEQFF
cdr3_nt: TGCAGCGCAAATTTCTACAATGAGCAGTTCTTC

d_call: .
j_call: TRBJ1-2
clone_size: .
v_call: TRBV28
cdr3_aa: CAITPGRVTGYGYTF
cdr3_nt: TGTGCCATCACCCCGGGCAGGGTAACCGGTTATGGCTACACCTTC

d_call: .
j_call: TRBJ2-7
clone_size: .
v_call: TRBV28
cdr3_aa: CASSKEGTGEPYEQYF
cdr3_nt: TGTGCCAGCAGTAAAGAGGGGACCGGGGAACCCTACGAGCAGTACTTC

d_call: TRBD2
j_call: TRBJ2-1
clone_size: .
v_call: TRBV14
cdr3_aa: CASSDLAGVGEQFF
cdr3_nt: TGTGCCAGCAGCGACTTAGCGGGAGTCGGCGAGCAGTTCTTC

d_call: .
j_call: TRBJ1-5
clone_size: .
v_call: TRBV7-2
cdr3_aa: CASSLVGGADDQPQHF
cdr3_nt: TGTGCCAGCAGCTTAGTCGGGGGGGCTGATGATCAGCCCCAGCATTTT

d_call: TRBD1
j_call: TRBJ2-5
clone_size: .
v_call: TRBV5-1
cdr3_aa: CASSPRQGPETQYF
cdr3_nt: TGCGCCAGCAGCCCAAGACAGGGCCCGGAGACCCAGTACTTC

d_call: .
j_call: TRBJ1-3
clone_size: .
v_call: TRBV15
cdr3_aa: CATSRDGAVGNTIYF
cdr3_nt: TGTGCCACCAGCAGAGATGGGGCAGTCGGAAACACCATATATTTT

d_call: .
j_call: TRBJ2-2
clone_size: .
v_call: TRBV5-6
cdr3_aa: CASSLFGSGTGELFF
cdr3_nt: TGTGCCAGCAGCTTGTTTGGGTCGGGCACCGGGGAGCTGTTTTTT

d_call: TRBD1
j_call: TRBJ2-7
clone_size: .
v_call: TRBV10-2
cdr3_aa: CASGTGDSEQYF
cdr3_nt: TGCGCCTCCGGGACAGGGGATTCCGAGCAGTACTTC

d_call: .
j_call: TRBJ2-1
clone_size: few
v_call: TRBV6-5
cdr3_aa: CASSYDSISSYNEQFF
cdr3_nt: TGTGCCAGCAGTTACGACTCAATCAGCTCCTACAATGAGCAGTTCTTC